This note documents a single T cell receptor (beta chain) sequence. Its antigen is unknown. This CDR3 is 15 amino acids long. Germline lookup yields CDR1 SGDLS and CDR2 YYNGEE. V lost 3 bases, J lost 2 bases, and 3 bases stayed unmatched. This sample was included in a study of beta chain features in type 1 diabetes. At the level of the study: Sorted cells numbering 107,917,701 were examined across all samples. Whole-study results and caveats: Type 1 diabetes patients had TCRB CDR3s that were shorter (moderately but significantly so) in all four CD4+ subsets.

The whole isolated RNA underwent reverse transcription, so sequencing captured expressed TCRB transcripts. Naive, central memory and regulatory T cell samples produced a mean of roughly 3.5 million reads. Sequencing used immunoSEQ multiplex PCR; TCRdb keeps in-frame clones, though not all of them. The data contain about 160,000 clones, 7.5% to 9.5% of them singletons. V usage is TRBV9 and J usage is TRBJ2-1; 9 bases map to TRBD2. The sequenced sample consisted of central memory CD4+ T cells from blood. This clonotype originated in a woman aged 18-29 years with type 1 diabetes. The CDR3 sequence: CASSGSGSPYNEQFF. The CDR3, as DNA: TGTGCCAGCAGCGGTAGCGGGAGCCCCTACAATGAGCAGTTCTTC.